These 32 T cell receptor beta chains were sequenced from one sample in a study of beta chain features in type 1 diabetes (dated by TCRdb to 2017 to 2018). Overall results and qualifications from the work: A moderate but significant shortening of TCRB CDR3 length was observed in type 1 diabetes patients in all four CD4+ subsets.

Libraries were built with the immunoSEQ multiplex PCR assay. The High Capacity cDNA Reverse Transcription Kit was used to reverse transcribe all of the isolated RNA, meaning that expressed TCRB transcripts were what got sequenced. TCRdb took this table from immuneACCESS and kept in-frame rearrangements with V and J called. Such tables lack part of the clones; where checked against another copy, unresolved V genes explain under half of the gap, and the rest is unexplained. Across this sample there are roughly 350,000 clones, with 9.6% seen only once. Around 0.66% of the sample is held by the ten biggest clonotypes. For these TCRs, the target antigens are not known. The material sequenced was central memory CD4+ T cells from blood. The receptors were gathered from a young man with type 1 diabetes.

This clone came up a few times. The sample has other DNA sequences that encode this CDR3 too. The chain is built from TRBV7-2 and TRBJ1-5; D is possibly TRBD1 (6 bases). There are 13 residues in the CDR3. The germline V gene has CDR1 SGHTA and CDR2 FQGNSA. Between the trimmed V and J ends, which lost 6 bases and 5 bases, there was a span of 11 bases. The CDR3 reads CASRPPGDQPQHF. CDR3 sequence (DNA): TGTGCCAGCAGACCTCCAGGGGATCAGCCCCAGCATTTT.

Concerning this clone: One junction end disagrees with the germline gene, perhaps due to a read error. The chain combines TRBV4-1 with TRBJ2-7; 9 bases map to TRBD1. Germline lookup yields CDR1 MGHRA and CDR2 YSYEKL. CDR3 length: 12 residues. Here the CDR3 DNA reads TGCGCCAGCAGCCAACTCGGGGACAGGGCTGACTTC. Its protein is CASSQLGDRADF.

Here the CDR3 DNA reads TGTGCCAGCAGCTTAGAGGGTGGACAGAACAATCAGCCCCAGCATTTT. This gives the protein CASSLEGGQNNQPQHF. The V call is TRBV11-3, the J call TRBJ1-5; TRBD1 might be the D (6 bases). CDR1 is SGHNT and CDR2 is YENEEA in the germline V gene. V was pared by 0 bases and J by 3 bases, with 12 bases between. This CDR3 spans 16 amino acids.

This clone appeared many times. The V and J genes are TRBV7-2 and TRBJ1-4; possible D gene TRBD1, 5 bases. V dropped 5 bases and J dropped 12 bases, with 16 bases sitting between them. In germline, CDR1 is SGHTA, CDR2 FQGNSA. The CDR3 has 13 residues. The CDR3 DNA sequence: TGTGCCAGCAGCCTACTGGGGGTAGACGAACTGTTTTTT. This translates into CASSLLGVDELFF.

The chain recombines TRBV7-3 with TRBJ1-2; D might be TRBD1 (6 bases). There are 13 residues in the CDR3. Germline CDR1 is SGHTA and CDR2 is FQGTGA. V was shortened by 5 bases and J by 12 bases, with 19 bases between the two germline ends. The chain's CDR3 is CASSLGQGYGNTF. CDR3 nucleotides: TGTGCCAGCAGCCTGGGTCAGGGGTACGGCAACACCTTC.

This clone was seen many times. Additional DNA sequences in this sample encode the identical CDR3. The rearrangement joins TRBV11-2 to TRBJ1-5; 9 bases fit TRBD1. V gave up 5 bases and J gave up 2 bases; unmatched junction bases: 10. CDR3 length: 17 amino acids. Germline V gene sequence: CDR1 SGHAT, CDR2 FQNNGV. For the CDR3, the DNA is TGTGCCAGCAGCCTCGGGACAGGGAGATATGGCAATCAGCCCCAGCATTTT. Translating gives CASSLGTGRYGNQPQHF.

CDR3 protein: CASSSTGTANQPQHF. The DNA of the CDR3 is TGTGCCAGCAGCTCGACCGGGACAGCGAATCAGCCCCAGCATTTT. J is TRBJ1-5 and V is TRBV7-6; 7 bases match TRBD1. CDR1 is SGHVS and CDR2 is FNYEAQ in the germline V gene. The CDR3 is 15 residues long. Trimming took 4 bases from V and 4 from J; bases not matched to a gene: 7.

This clone has a handful of counts. This chain links TRBV6-1 with TRBJ2-7; tentatively, D is TRBD2 (5 bases). CDR1 MNHNS and CDR2 SASEGT come from the germline V gene. The CDR3 sequence is 13 residues long. Trimming cost V 6 bases and J 5 bases, with 14 bases left between them. DNA for the CDR3: TGTGCCAGCAGGGGATCGGGGTTTAACGAGCAGTACTTC. It specifies CASRGSGFNEQYF.

The V call is TRBV5-4, the J call TRBJ2-3; 7 positions match TRBD2. The CDR3 extends over 16 amino acids. Germline V gene data show CDR1 as SGHNT and CDR2 as YYREEE (reference sequence). Germline trimming cut 3 bases from V and 3 bases from J; bases unmatched to any gene: 10. CDR3 sequence: CASSSNELARTDTQYF. Here the CDR3 DNA reads TGTGCCAGCAGCTCCAACGAACTAGCGCGGACAGATACGCAGTATTTT.

This chain uses TRBV28 with TRBJ1-4; D possibly corresponds to TRBD1 (5 bases). This CDR3 is built from 15 residues. Deletions cut 5 bases from V and 9 bases from J, with 19 bases between. CDR1 is MDHEN and CDR2 is SYDVKM in the germline V gene. The CDR3, as DNA: TGTGCCAGCAGTCTGGGGGGGAACGTCCGCCAAAAACTGTTTTTT. This gives the protein CASSLGGNVRQKLFF.

This clone appeared a few times. The chain has TRBV7-2 and TRBJ1-2, with D perhaps TRBD1 (6 bases). The CDR3 totals 14 residues. V lost 5 bases and J lost 4, with 14 bases in between. Per the germline V gene, CDR1 is SGHTA and CDR2 is FQGNSA. The CDR3 region has the DNA TGTGCCAGCAGCCCCAGACAGGAGAGCTATGGCTACACCTTC. Its translation is CASSPRQESYGYTF.

This clone has only a few counts. This rearrangement joins TRBV4-2 to TRBJ2-3, with 11 bases identical to TRBD1. The CDR3 runs to 17 residues. Per germline, CDR1 LGHNA and CDR2 YNFKEQ. V was clipped by 0 bases and J by 7 bases; unmatched bases: 9. The CDR3 DNA reads as TGTGCCAGCAGCCAAGAACAGCCGGGACAGGGGGTGAATACGCAGTATTTT. Protein product: CASSQEQPGQGVNTQYF.

This clone was detected only a few times. The V gene is TRBV6-5, the J gene TRBJ2-3; perhaps TRBD2 as D (6 bases). The CDR3 sequence is 15 residues long. Germline CDR1 reads MNHEY; CDR2 reads SVGAGI. V shed 8 bases and J shed 2 bases, with 17 bases lying between them. CDR3 sequence: CASGGTYSSTDTQYF. CDR3 DNA: TGTGCCAGCGGCGGGACCTACAGTTCCACAGATACGCAGTATTTT.

V gene TRBV4-3 combines with J gene TRBJ2-2, with D possibly TRBD2 on 5 matching bases. Between the trimmed V and J ends, which lost 4 bases and 6 bases, there was a span of 15 bases. This CDR3 is 15 amino acids long. Germline CDR1 LGHNA, CDR2 YSLEER. The DNA of the CDR3 is TGCGCCAGCAGCCGAGAGGGATCCGGGGCCGGGGAGCTGTTTTTT. It is translated as CASSREGSGAGELFF.

This clone was observed a single time. V gene TRBV19 combines with J gene TRBJ2-7, with TRBD2 matching over 8 bases. The CDR3 runs 15 residues. Per the germline V gene, CDR1 is LNHDA and CDR2 is SQIVND (reference sequence). Trimming cost V 4 bases and J 0 bases; bases outside gene matches: 5. The CDR3 protein is CASSTTGTSSYEQYF. CDR3 coding DNA: TGTGCCAGTAGTACTACCGGGACTAGCTCCTACGAGCAGTACTTC.

A few counts support this clone. The rearrangement links TRBV5-4 to TRBJ2-1; TRBD1 agrees at 11 bases. Trimming took 3 bases from V and 9 from J; bases not matched to a gene: 8. Germline CDR1 SGHNT, CDR2 YYREEE (reference sequence). The CDR3 contains 15 residues. The CDR3 region is CASSSGQGARSEQFF. In nucleotides, the CDR3 is TGTGCCAGCAGCTCCGGACAGGGGGCGCGGAGTGAGCAGTTCTTC.

This clone came up a few times. The chain is built from TRBV27 and TRBJ1-2, with 7 positions matching TRBD1. The ends lost 6 bases at V and 2 bases at J; junction bases unmatched: 3. Germline V CDR1 and CDR2: MNHEY, SMNVEV (reference sequence). The CDR3 consists of 13 residues. DNA of the CDR3: TGTGCCAGCAGCGTGGACAGGAACTATGGCTACACCTTC. Translation gives CASSVDRNYGYTF.

The chain recombines TRBV7-3 with TRBJ1-1, with D perhaps matching TRBD1 (6 bases). CDR3 length: 14 residues. The germline CDR1 and CDR2 sequences are SGHTA and FQGTGA. Trimming removed 7 bases from V and 4 bases from J, with 16 bases in between. The DNA for the CDR3 is TGTGCCAGCACCTTTTCGGGGGGCAGCACTGAAGCTTTCTTT. Protein sequence: CASTFSGGSTEAFF.

This clone was observed a handful of times. The chain is built from TRBV10-3 and TRBJ2-1; 8 bases are a match to TRBD2. Germline V lookup: CDR1 ENHRY, CDR2 SYGVKD. CDR3 length equals 16 residues. Trimming at V came to 8 bases and at J to 6 bases, leaving 15 bases not matched to a gene. CDR3: CAIGGMLGLASNEQFF. The CDR3 coding sequence is TGTGCCATCGGAGGAATGCTAGGACTAGCCTCCAATGAGCAGTTCTTC.

The J gene is TRBJ2-7, the V gene TRBV18; a possible D gene is TRBD1 (6 bases). Trimming removed 5 bases at V and 5 bases at J, with 13 bases between. Germline V gene sequence: CDR1 KGHSH, CDR2 LQKENI. The CDR3 has 13 residues. In nucleotides, the CDR3 is TGTGCCAGCTCAAAACCAGGGGACGACGAGCAGTACTTC. As protein: CASSKPGDDEQYF.

This clone has just a few counts. The chain joins TRBV10-3 to TRBJ2-7; tentatively, D is TRBD1 (5 bases). The germline gives CDR1 ENHRY, CDR2 SYGVKD. The CDR3 extends over 14 amino acids. V was shortened by 5 bases and J by 9 bases, with 20 bases between the two germline ends. Here the CDR3 DNA reads TGTGCCATCAGTCCTGAACTGACAGCTGCCGGGCAGTACTTC. This gives the protein CAISPELTAAGQYF.

This clone has only a few counts. V and J are TRBV27 and TRBJ2-1; D gene uncertain. The V gene's germline CDR1 is MNHEY and CDR2 SMNVEV (reference sequence). The CDR3 consists of 15 residues. The germline V and J ends were trimmed by 3 bases and 1 base, with 10 bases remaining between them. CDR3: CASSLSWGSYNEQFF. CDR3 in DNA: TGTGCCAGCAGTTTGAGTTGGGGATCCTACAATGAGCAGTTCTTC.

V and J are TRBV4-2 and TRBJ2-5; D is unclear. Trimming pared 5 bases from V and 5 bases from J, leaving 12 bases between. Germline-derived CDR1 and CDR2 are LGHNA and YNFKEQ. CDR3 size: 13 residues. CDR3 nucleotide sequence: TGTGCCAGCAGCTTGGAGCTGAAGGAGACCCAGTACTTC. It encodes CASSLELKETQYF.

The table lists this clone with a few counts. The CDR3 DNA sequence: TGTGCCAGCAGTAAAGCGGGAGGGAGAGGGGATGAGCAGTTCTTC. This sequence encodes CASSKAGGRGDEQFF. This chain connects TRBV6-7 to TRBJ2-1, with 10 bases identical to TRBD2. TRBV6-7 is labeled an ORF, and its function is uncertain. After removal of 5 bases from V and 8 bases from J, the junction contained 9 bases not matched to a gene. The CDR3 is 15 amino acids.

CDR3 region: CASSLDRGYEQYF. CDR3 nucleotide sequence: TGTGCCAGCAGCTTGGATCGGGGTTACGAGCAGTACTTC. The genes are TRBV5-6 and TRBJ2-5, with D tentatively TRBD2 (5 bases). Gene TRBJ2-7 matches the end of the DNA better, so the J call may be wrong. The germline V gene has CDR1 SGHDT and CDR2 YYEEEE. This CDR3 is 13 amino acids long.

This clone has ten or more counts. The J gene is TRBJ1-1, the V gene TRBV19, with D perhaps matching TRBD1 (5 bases). This CDR3 has 12 amino acids. Trimming left V 9 bases short and J 3 bases short, with 11 bases between. Germline assignment: CDR1 LNHDA and CDR2 SQIVND (reference sequence). In nucleotides, the CDR3 is TGTGCCAGAGCAGGGACCCACACTGAAGCTTTCTTT. It encodes CARAGTHTEAFF.

CDR3 residues: CASSPRTGDGLTYNEQFF. The CDR3 coding sequence is TGTGCCAGTAGTCCTCGGACAGGGGACGGATTGACCTACAATGAGCAGTTCTTC. The rearrangement joins TRBV19 to TRBJ2-1, with 9 bases identical to TRBD1. The CDR3 length is 18 residues. Looked up from germline, CDR1 is LNHDA and CDR2 is SQIVND (reference sequence). With 5 bases clipped from V and 2 bases from J, the junction kept 13 bases outside the gene matches.

This clone was counted only a few times. This chain joins TRBV9 and TRBJ2-1; possible D gene TRBD2, 6 bases. Germline CDR1 and CDR2: SGDLS and YYNGEE. Trimming shortened V by 2 bases and J by 8 bases, and 17 bases separated the two germline ends. The length of the CDR3 is 15 residues. CDR3 protein: CASSVTPGLSDEQFF. Written as DNA, the CDR3 is TGTGCCAGCAGCGTTACACCGGGACTTAGCGATGAGCAGTTCTTC.

The V call is TRBV4-1, the J call TRBJ2-7; 14 bases line up with TRBD2. Trimming at V came to 2 bases and at J to 1 base, leaving 4 bases not matched to a gene. The CDR3 length is 17 residues. Germline lookup yields CDR1 MGHRA and CDR2 YSYEKL. The CDR3 is CASSQWTSGRRSYEQYF. DNA of the CDR3: TGCGCCAGCAGCCAATGGACTAGCGGGAGGCGTTCCTACGAGCAGTACTTC.

This clone was detected ten times or more. This chain uses TRBV10-3 with TRBJ1-2, with TRBD1 as a possible D gene (5 bases). Germline V CDR1 and CDR2: ENHRY, SYGVKD. Trimming took 3 bases from V and 7 from J, leaving 12 bases between them. This CDR3 has 13 residues. As DNA, the CDR3 is TGTGCCATCAGTGACAGGGCGGATGGTGGCTACACCTTC. This translates into CAISDRADGGYTF.

The chain carries TRBV15 and TRBJ2-7, with a weak D call TRBD1 (5 bases). The CDR3 is 16 residues long. Germline lookup yields CDR1 LNHNV and CDR2 YYDKDF (reference sequence). V was trimmed by 0 bases and J by 5 bases, leaving 17 bases between them. CDR3 sequence (DNA): TGTGCCACCAGCAGAGACAGGGATCTGGATTCGGACGAGCAGTACTTC. It encodes CATSRDRDLDSDEQYF.

The chain links TRBV5-4 to TRBJ1-1; 11 bases are shared with TRBD1. J was trimmed by 4 bases and V by 4 bases; bases with no gene match: 6. The length of the CDR3 is 15 residues. From germline, CDR1 is SGHNT and CDR2 YYREEE (reference sequence). The CDR3 DNA is TGTGCCAGCAGCGGTTTGGACAGGGGGCCCACTGAAGCTTTCTTT. Its translation is CASSGLDRGPTEAFF.